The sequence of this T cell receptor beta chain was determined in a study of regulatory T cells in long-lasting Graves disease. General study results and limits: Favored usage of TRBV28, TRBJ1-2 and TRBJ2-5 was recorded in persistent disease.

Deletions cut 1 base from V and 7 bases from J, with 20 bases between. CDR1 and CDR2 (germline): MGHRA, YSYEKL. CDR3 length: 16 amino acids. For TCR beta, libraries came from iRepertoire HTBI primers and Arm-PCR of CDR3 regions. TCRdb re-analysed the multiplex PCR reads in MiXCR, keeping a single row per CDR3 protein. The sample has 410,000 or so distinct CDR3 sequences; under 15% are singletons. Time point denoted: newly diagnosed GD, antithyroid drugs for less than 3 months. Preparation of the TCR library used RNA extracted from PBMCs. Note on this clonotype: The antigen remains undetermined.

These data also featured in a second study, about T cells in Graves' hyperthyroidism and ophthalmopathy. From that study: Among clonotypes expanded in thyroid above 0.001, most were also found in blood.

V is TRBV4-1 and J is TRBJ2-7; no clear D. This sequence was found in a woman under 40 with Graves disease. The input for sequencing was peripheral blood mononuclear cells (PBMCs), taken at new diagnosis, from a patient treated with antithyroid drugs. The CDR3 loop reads CASSQGSWLGGKEQYF. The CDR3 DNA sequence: TGCGCCAGCAGCCAAGGTTCGTGGCTGGGTGGGAAGGAGCAGTACTTC.